A single sample gave rise to the 6 T cell receptor beta chains below, sequenced in a study of PD-1 blockade in classical Hodgkin lymphoma. Sequencing was performed with immunoSEQ multiplex PCR; in TCRdb, only in-frame clones are kept and a portion is missing. Of roughly 52,000 clones in the sample, roughly nine tenths were seen once. The time point: cycle 4 day 1 (C4D1), after five to seven weeks of nivolumab. Every single patient, without exception, relapsed after autologous stem cell transplantation, and brentuximab vedotin exposure varied. Source: peripheral blood mononuclear cells (PBMCs), taken before the fourth cycle of nivolumab. The receptors were sampled from a human donor with classical Hodgkin lymphoma.

The chain is built from TRBV4-3 and TRBJ2-3; the D is unclear. Deletions cut 0 bases from V and 1 base from J, with 5 bases between. Germline V gene data show CDR1 as LGHNA and CDR2 as YSLEER. This CDR3 spans 14 amino acids. The CDR3 protein is CASSQDWGTDTQYF. The DNA of the CDR3 is TGCGCCAGCAGCCAAGATTGGGGCACAGATACGCAGTATTTT.

The V gene is TRBV5-1, the J gene TRBJ2-3; 7 bases line up with TRBD2. Germline V gene lookup returns CDR1 SGHRS and CDR2 YFSETQ. The CDR3 consists of 17 residues. The V and J ends lost 2 bases and 0 bases, in that order; junction bases with no gene match: 9. The CDR3 reads CASSLSSRLASTDTQYF. For the CDR3, the DNA is TGCGCCAGCAGCTTATCTAGTCGACTAGCTAGCACAGATACGCAGTATTTT.

The gene calls are TRBV5-6 and TRBJ2-7; D may be TRBD2 (6 bases). From germline, CDR1 is SGHDT and CDR2 YYEEEE. The CDR3 covers 16 residues. The V gene lost 0 bases and the J gene lost 0 bases, with 13 bases spanning the gap. As DNA, the CDR3 is TGTGCCAGCAGCTTGGCCGGGCGGGGAAGCTCCTACGAGCAGTACTTC. It yields the protein CASSLAGRGSSYEQYF.

In its sample, this clone was seen a few times. This chain uses TRBV28 with TRBJ1-6; possibly TRBD1 for D (5 bases). Germline loops: CDR1 MDHEN, CDR2 SYDVKM. V was cut by 0 bases and J by 7 bases, with 16 bases left in between. The CDR3 has 17 residues. In nucleotides, the CDR3 is TGTGCCAGCAGTTTATGGGACGTCGGGGACCCCAATTCACCCCTCCACTTT. This encodes CASSLWDVGDPNSPLHF.

This clone came up a few times. The chain is built from TRBV7-2 and TRBJ2-1; D perhaps matches TRBD2 (8 bases). The CDR3 extends over 16 amino acids. The ends were cut back, 1 base at V and 8 bases at J, with 18 bases in the middle. Germline assignment: CDR1 SGHTA and CDR2 FQGNSA. The CDR3 protein is CASSLEGLGGTDEQFF. Written as DNA, the CDR3 is TGTGCCAGCAGCTTAGAGGGACTAGGGGGCACAGATGAGCAGTTCTTC.

The chain employs TRBV27 and TRBJ2-7; 7 nucleotides match TRBD2. Unmatched junction bases numbered 6, after V lost 7 bases and J lost 3 bases. The CDR3 loop spans 13 amino acids. CDR1 is MNHEY and CDR2 is SMNVEV in the germline V gene (reference sequence). The CDR3 DNA sequence: TGTGCCAGCAAATGGCGGGAGAACTACGAGCAGTACTTC. This translates into CASKWRENYEQYF.